This T cell receptor (beta chain) emerged from a study of OX40 agonist ivuxolimab in advanced cancers. Looking at the study overall: Ivuxolimab was an agonistic, fully human IgG2 monoclonal antibody directed against OX40 (CD134), a costimulatory receptor. The purpose of peripheral TCRbeta sequencing was to test whether ivuxolimab changed TCR sequence diversity and led to clonal T-cell expansion. Partial responses were achieved by three dose-escalation patients, of whom one had hepatocellular carcinoma and two had cutaneous melanoma. In the dose-escalation cohort, around four fifths of patients were male, and the mean age was around 65 years with a range of about 20 to 80. Intravenous ivuxolimab was administered to patients every 2 weeks at six dose levels: 0.01, 0.1, 0.3, 1.5, 3 and 10 mg/kg. The paper covers the monotherapy dose-escalation part of the phase I ivuxolimab trial, which included N ≈ 52 patients. Patients were allowed to have had prior anti-PD-1, anti-PD-L1 or anti-CTLA-4 therapy, and 40% to 45% of the dose-escalation patients had previously received checkpoint inhibitors. Among the roughly 52 dose-escalation patients, around 20 had hepatocellular carcinoma, 15 melanoma, 9 renal cell carcinoma and 9 head and neck cancer. What the authors observed across the whole study: The antigen specificity of the clonally expanded peripheral T cells was not determined. At doses of 0.1 to 3.0 mg/kg, clonal expansion of both CD4+ and CD8+ blood T cells was observed from baseline to week 6. Low levels of normalized T-cell clonal expansion were also seen in some patients who did not respond. On average, CD8+ T cells showed more expanded clones than CD4+ T cells after ivuxolimab. In partial responders in the 0.1-3.0 mg/kg groups, normalized peripheral clonal expansion was found to be among the lowest, especially among CD8+ T cells.

Patients with autoimmune disease history or receiving systemic immunosuppression were excluded from the trial. Peripheral blood for TCR sequencing was drawn from every dose cohort at baseline, at cycle 4 day 1 and at cycle 7 day 1. Samples were obtained from an open-label, multicenter, first-in-human phase I dose-escalation trial of ivuxolimab. Adults with locally advanced or metastatic melanoma, renal cell, hepatocellular, or head and neck squamous cell carcinoma were enrolled in the trial. CD4+ and CD8+ T cells were sorted separately from peripheral blood before TCR sequencing. Genomic DNA was isolated from the sorted cells so that the TCRbeta CDR3 region could be sequenced. TCRbeta CDR3 regions were sequenced using the immunoSEQ Assay. TCRdb took over this immuneACCESS table, retaining in-frame rearrangements with V and J assigned. Such tables are incomplete; in checked studies, under half of the missing clones stem from an unresolved V gene, and the remainder is unexplained. The sample table shows more than 45,000 clones, and roughly 77% are seen once. The top ten hold approximately 1.2% of the sample.

Its CDR3 holds 14 amino acids, cysteine through phenylalanine. Just CDR3 DNA is preserved here, 42 bases in frame from base 1. V is trimmed back by 5 bases and J by 1 base, and the junction contains 3 bases that no gene match accounts for. From a lookup of the germline V gene, CDR1 and CDR2 are KGHSH and LQKENI. Points on this clone: Its antigen is currently not known. Per-base quality was not reported, and no clone a single base away is much larger than it.

The sequence was collected from an adult with an advanced solid tumor such as melanoma, head and neck, liver or kidney cancer. Recombination joined TRBV18 with TRBJ2-3, and TRBD1 aligns with 7 junction nucleotides. Here the sequenced sample was CD4+ or CD8+ T cells sorted from blood, taken in a trial of the OX40 agonist ivuxolimab. Read as DNA, the sequence is TGTGCCAGCTCAAGGGGGCTCCGCACAGATACGCAGTATTTT. This translates into CASSRGLRTDTQYF.